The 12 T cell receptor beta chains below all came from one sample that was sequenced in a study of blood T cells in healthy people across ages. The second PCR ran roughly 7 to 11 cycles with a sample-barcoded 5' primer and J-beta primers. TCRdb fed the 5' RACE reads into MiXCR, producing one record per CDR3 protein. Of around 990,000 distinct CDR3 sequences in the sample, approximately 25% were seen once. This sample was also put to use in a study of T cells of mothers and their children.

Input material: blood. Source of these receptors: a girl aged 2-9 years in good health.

CDR3 DNA sequence: TGTGCCAGCAGCTTATTAGGCCAGAATATAGGCTACACCTTC. This sequence encodes CASSLLGQNIGYTF. V usage is TRBV7-9 and J usage is TRBJ1-2; D gene unclear. This CDR3 region has 14 residues. Germline V gene data show CDR1 as SEHNR and CDR2 as FQNEAQ (reference sequence). Trimming stripped 2 bases from V and 8 bases from J, with 15 bases between.

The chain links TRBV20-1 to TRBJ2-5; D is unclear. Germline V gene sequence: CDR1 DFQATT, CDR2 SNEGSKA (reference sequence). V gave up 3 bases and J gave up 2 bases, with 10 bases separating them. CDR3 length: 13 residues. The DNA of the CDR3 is TGCAGTGCTAGCCTGAGGCCTCAAGAGACCCAGTACTTC. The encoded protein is CSASLRPQETQYF.

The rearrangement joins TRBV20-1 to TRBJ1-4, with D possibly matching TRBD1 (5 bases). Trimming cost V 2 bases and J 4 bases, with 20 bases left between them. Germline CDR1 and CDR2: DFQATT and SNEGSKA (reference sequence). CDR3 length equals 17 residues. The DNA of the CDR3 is TGCAGTGCTAGACGCGACAAATCGGGACGGATTAATGAAAAACTGTTTTTT. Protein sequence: CSARRDKSGRINEKLFF.

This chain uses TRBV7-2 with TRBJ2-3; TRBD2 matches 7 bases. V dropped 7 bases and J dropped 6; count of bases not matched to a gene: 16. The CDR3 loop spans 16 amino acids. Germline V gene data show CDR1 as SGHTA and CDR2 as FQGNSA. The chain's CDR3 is CASTLLAGVSRDTQYF. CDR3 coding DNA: TGTGCCAGCACCCTTCTGGCGGGAGTTTCCCGGGATACGCAGTATTTT.

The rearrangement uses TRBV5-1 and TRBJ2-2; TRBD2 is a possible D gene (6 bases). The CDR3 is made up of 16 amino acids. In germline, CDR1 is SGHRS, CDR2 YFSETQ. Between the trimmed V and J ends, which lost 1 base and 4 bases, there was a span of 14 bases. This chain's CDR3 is CASSLRGTAGTGELFF. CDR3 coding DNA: TGCGCCAGCAGCTTGAGGGGAACAGCGGGCACCGGGGAGCTGTTTTTT.

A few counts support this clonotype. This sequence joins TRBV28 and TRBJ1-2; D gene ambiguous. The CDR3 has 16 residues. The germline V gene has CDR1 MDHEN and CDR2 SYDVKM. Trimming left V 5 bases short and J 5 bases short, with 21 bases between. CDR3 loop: CASSTRFNKGSYGYTF. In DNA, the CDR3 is TGTGCCAGCAGTACCAGATTTAATAAGGGTAGTTATGGCTACACCTTC.

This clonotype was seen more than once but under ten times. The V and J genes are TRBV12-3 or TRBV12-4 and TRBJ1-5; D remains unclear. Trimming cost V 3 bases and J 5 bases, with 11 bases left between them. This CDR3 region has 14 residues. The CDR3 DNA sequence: TGTGCCAGCAGTTTCGGGGTTTGGGATCAGCCCCAGCATTTT. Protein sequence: CASSFGVWDQPQHF.

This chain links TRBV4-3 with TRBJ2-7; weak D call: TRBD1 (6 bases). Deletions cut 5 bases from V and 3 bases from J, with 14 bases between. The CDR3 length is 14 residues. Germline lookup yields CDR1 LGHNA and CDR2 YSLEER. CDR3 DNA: TGCGCCAGCAGCGTCCACAGGGTAGGCTACGAGCAGTACTTC. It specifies CASSVHRVGYEQYF.

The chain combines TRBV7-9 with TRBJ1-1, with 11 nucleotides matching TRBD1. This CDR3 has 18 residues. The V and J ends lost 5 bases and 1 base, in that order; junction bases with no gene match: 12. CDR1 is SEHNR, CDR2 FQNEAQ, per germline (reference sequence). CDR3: CASSHVPGQGDGNTEAFF. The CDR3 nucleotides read TGTGCCAGCAGCCATGTACCGGGACAGGGGGATGGGAACACTGAAGCTTTCTTT.

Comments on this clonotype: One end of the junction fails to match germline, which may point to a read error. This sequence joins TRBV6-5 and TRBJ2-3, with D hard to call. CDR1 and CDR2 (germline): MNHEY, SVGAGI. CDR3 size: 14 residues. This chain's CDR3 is CARSTLLHPDTQYF. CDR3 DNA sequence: TGTGCCCGCAGTACCCTTCTCCATCCAGATACGCAGTATTTT.

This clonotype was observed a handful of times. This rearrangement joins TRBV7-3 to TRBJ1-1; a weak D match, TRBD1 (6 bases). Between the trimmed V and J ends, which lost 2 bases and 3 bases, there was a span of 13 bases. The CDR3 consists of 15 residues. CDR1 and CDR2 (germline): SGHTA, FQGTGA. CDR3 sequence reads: CASSLEGHFYTEAFF. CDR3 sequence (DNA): TGTGCCAGCAGCTTAGAGGGACACTTTTACACTGAAGCTTTCTTT. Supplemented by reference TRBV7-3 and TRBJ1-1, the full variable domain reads GAGVSQTPSNKVTEKGKYVELRCDPISGHTALYWYRQSLGQGPEFLIYFQGTGAADDSGLPNDRFFAVRPEGSVSTLKIQRTERGDSAVYLCASSLEGHFYTEAFFGQGTRLTVV.

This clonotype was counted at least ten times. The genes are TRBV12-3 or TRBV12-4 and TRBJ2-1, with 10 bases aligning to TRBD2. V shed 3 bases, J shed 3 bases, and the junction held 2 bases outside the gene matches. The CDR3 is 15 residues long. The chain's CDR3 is CASSFGLADYNEQFF. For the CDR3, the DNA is TGTGCCAGCAGTTTCGGACTAGCGGACTACAATGAGCAGTTCTTC.